Reported below is one T cell receptor beta chain. What it binds is unknown. These data originate in a study of shared clonotypes between healthy human individuals. Study in general: The plates for each donor numbered three CD4 naive, three CD4 memory, two CD8 naive and one CD8 memory. Findings and caveats of the study: Researchers found naive subsets generally carried larger estimated richness than memory subsets.

The naive CD8 population came from CD45RO-negative cells selected for CCR7, without terminally differentiated effector memory CD45RA+ cells. Unmatched junction bases numbered 6, after V lost 5 bases and J lost 1 base. The germline V gene encodes CDR1 MNHEY and CDR2 SMNVEV (reference sequence). The CDR3 covers 17 residues. The data were produced by immunoSEQ multiplex PCR, yet TCRdb's version contains in-frame clones alone and is incomplete. The sample includes some 2 million clones, just under 95% of them seen just once. Sample: naive CD8+ T cells sorted from blood. This receptor was taken from a man aged 18-30 years in good health. The rearrangement uses TRBV27 and TRBJ1-6; 9 positions match TRBD1. The CDR3 DNA follows: TGTGCCAGCAGTCCAGGGGGACAGGGATCCTATAATTCACCCCTCCACTTT. Translating gives CASSPGGQGSYNSPLHF.